This T cell receptor beta chain was retrieved from a study of memory CD4+ T cells and cytomegalovirus serostatus. This table comes from immunoSEQ multiplex PCR, and its TCRdb copy is limited to in-frame clones, with some not included. The sample has around 50,000 clones, 78% seen once. The sample holds a few counts of this clone. Its antigen is still unknown. The CDR3 extends over 13 amino acids. Trimming took off 4 bases at V and 6 bases at J, with 13 bases between the two ends. Germline V gene sequence: CDR1 SEHNR, CDR2 FQNEAQ (reference sequence). Single viable CD3+CD4+CD8-CD45RO+ cells were sorted as the memory CD4+ T cells. Study-level results: Median bootstrapped AUC for CMV status was just under 0.97 originally, about 0.9 US-trained.

The V and J genes are TRBV7-9 and TRBJ2-7; TRBD1 might be the D (6 bases). Sequencing was carried out using memory CD4+ T cells from blood. The clonotype was recovered from an adult in good health and CMV-seronegative. This chain's CDR3 is CASSSRDTIEQYF. CDR3 DNA sequence: TGTGCCAGCAGCTCCCGGGACACCATCGAGCAGTACTTC.